The 21 T cell receptor beta chains below all came from one sample that was sequenced in a study of tumor and adjacent non-tumor tissue in lung cancer. A modified ARM-PCR protocol with three rounds of nested PCR amplified TCRbeta. TCRdb passed the multiplex PCR reads through MiXCR, listing each CDR3 protein once. This table has more than 45,000 distinct CDR3 sequences, 74% appearing once. No cell sorting was done before RNA was extracted from the tissue. This non-tumor lung sample came from over 3 cm beyond the tumor edge. Sequenced input: distant non-tumor lung tissue. These receptor sequences come from a woman aged 55 to 70 with non-small cell lung cancer.

To note about this clonotype: Germline is not matched at one junction end, which may reflect a read error. The chain links TRBV4-3 to TRBJ1-5; 9 bases agree with TRBD1. The V gene's germline CDR1 is LGHNA and CDR2 YSLEER. This CDR3 contains 14 residues. CDR3 sequence reads: CASNQWTGDQPQPF. CDR3 sequence (DNA): TGCGCCAGCAACCAATGGACAGGGGATCAGCCCCAGCCTTTT.

This chain connects TRBV11-3 to TRBJ2-1, with D possibly matching TRBD1 (6 bases). V shed 1 base and J shed 13 bases, with 11 bases lying between them. This CDR3 has 12 residues. Germline CDR1 reads SGHNT; CDR2 reads YENEEA. The CDR3 region has the DNA TGTGCCAGCAGCTTAGTGGGACATACACAGTTCTTC. It is translated as CASSLVGHTQFF.

CDR3 coding DNA: TGTGCCAGCAGTTACGCACACCCGGGACTAGGGACACACGATGAGCAGTTCTTC. Amino acid sequence: CASSYAHPGLGTHDEQFF. This chain connects TRBV6-5 to TRBJ2-1; 8 nucleotides agree with TRBD2. This CDR3 contains 18 residues. Germline V gene sequence: CDR1 MNHEY, CDR2 SVGAGI. After removal of 2 bases from V and 8 bases from J, the junction contained 17 bases not matched to a gene.

A note on this clonotype: The conserved closing phenylalanine or tryptophan is absent in this CDR3, likely reflecting a read error. J is TRBJ2-2 and V is TRBV6-2 or TRBV6-3; tentative D call: TRBD2 (5 bases). Germline V lookup: CDR1 MNHEY, CDR2 SVGEGT. The length of the CDR3 is 17 residues. Here the CDR3 DNA reads TGTGCTAGCAATTACACCCAACAGAGGGCCAACACCGGGGAGCTGTTTATT. It translates to CASNYTQQRANTGELFI.

With regard to this clonotype: At one end, the junction sequence differs from germline, possibly due to a read error. The rearrangement links TRBV5-6 to TRBJ2-3, with a tentative D call TRBD2 (7 bases). CDR3 length: 13 amino acids. The germline V gene has CDR1 SGHDT and CDR2 YYEEEE. The CDR3 loop reads CASKRGGTDTHYF. In nucleotides, the CDR3 is TGTGCCAGCAAAAGGGGGGGCACAGATACGCACTATTTT.

This clonotype was observed a few times. This chain uses TRBV11-2 with TRBJ2-3; D ambiguous. Per germline, CDR1 SGHAT and CDR2 FQNNGV. The CDR3 has 14 residues. The germline V and J ends were trimmed by 5 bases and 5 bases, with 14 bases remaining between them. The CDR3 DNA is TGTGCCAGCAGCCCTCTAAGCGCGGTAGATACGCAGTATTTT. As protein: CASSPLSAVDTQYF.

This clonotype was picked up a small number of times. This chain links TRBV7-9 with TRBJ2-3, with 10 nucleotides matching TRBD2. Trimming took 5 bases from V and 2 from J; bases not matched to a gene: 19. The CDR3 covers 20 residues. Germline loops: CDR1 SEHNR, CDR2 FQNEAQ (reference sequence). CDR3: CASSLPGRGGGLAATDTQYF. In DNA form, the CDR3 reads TGTGCCAGCAGCCTACCTGGGCGGGGAGGAGGACTAGCGGCCACAGATACGCAGTATTTT.

This clonotype was observed a single time. It may be a read error: a sequence one base away is much more abundant. V gene TRBV28 combines with J gene TRBJ1-5; TRBD1 matches 9 bases. The CDR3 has 17 amino acids. The J segment lost 1 base and the V segment lost 10 bases, leaving 14 bases of the junction unmatched. Germline assignment: CDR1 MDHEN and CDR2 SYDVKM. This chain's CDR3 is CANLYRGQFGSNQPQHF. In nucleotides, the CDR3 is TGTGCCAACTTGTACAGGGGGCAGTTTGGCAGCAATCAGCCCCAGCATTTT.

Comments on this clonotype: The junction shows a germline mismatch at one end, possibly a read error. V usage is TRBV29-1 and J usage is TRBJ1-1; D call uncertain. The CDR3 length is 14 residues. Germline lookup yields CDR1 SQVTM and CDR2 ANQGSEA. CDR3 in amino acids: CRVGPDGIGFDAFF. The CDR3, as DNA: TGCAGAGTTGGTCCCGATGGGATAGGGTTTGATGCTTTCTTT.

For this clonotype: Because the CDR3 is missing its conserved closing phenylalanine or tryptophan, this is likely a read error. The chain links TRBV12-3 or TRBV12-4 to TRBJ2-3; 7 bases are a match to TRBD2. This CDR3 has 13 amino acids. CDR3 sequence: CASSIAGTDTQYL. Written as DNA, the CDR3 is TGTGCCAGCAGTATAGCGGGTACAGATACGCAGTATCTT.

Details on this clonotype: This may arise from a read error, as a much more abundant clone is one base away. The chain recombines TRBV7-2 with TRBJ2-1, with 10 positions matching TRBD2. The CDR3 has 15 amino acids. Unmatched junction bases numbered 7, after V lost 5 bases and J lost 6 bases. Per the germline V gene, CDR1 is SGHTA and CDR2 is FQGNSA. The DNA of the CDR3 is TGTGCCAGCAGCCCCGGAGCGGGAGGGTGCAATGAGCAGTTCTTC. Encoded protein: CASSPGAGGCNEQFF.

Concerning this clonotype: This may stem from a read error, because a much larger clone lies one nucleotide away. It is likely a read error, because the conserved phenylalanine at the end of the CDR3 is missing. The chain joins TRBV6-2 or TRBV6-3 to TRBJ2-3; no clear D. The CDR3 loop spans 15 amino acids. Germline loops: CDR1 MNHEY, CDR2 SVGEGT. The V end was cut by 2 bases, the J end by 3 bases, with 12 bases between. CDR3 sequence (DNA): TGTGCCAGCAGTTACGATTTACCGTTAACAGATACGCAGTATTCT. Its protein is CASSYDLPLTDTQYS.

The chain links TRBV28 to TRBJ1-5; 11 bases map to TRBD1. V lost 8 bases, J lost 4 bases, and 1 base stayed unmatched. CDR3 length equals 13 residues. Per germline, CDR1 MDHEN and CDR2 SYDVKM. The CDR3 sequence is CASWDRGNQPQHF. The CDR3 DNA follows: TGTGCCAGCTGGGACAGGGGGAATCAGCCCCAGCATTTT.

The chain links TRBV20-1 to TRBJ2-7; 10 bases are a match to TRBD2. The CDR3 has 14 amino acids. CDR1 and CDR2 (germline): DFQATT, SNEGSKA (reference sequence). V shed 6 bases, J shed 5 bases, and the junction held 10 bases outside the gene matches. DNA of the CDR3: TGCAGTGCATCCCTAGCGGGAGTAAGAAACGAGCAGTACTTC. Amino acids: CSASLAGVRNEQYF.

This clonotype showed up just a few times. A read error is possible here, since a much larger clone lies one base away. The chain uses TRBV24-1 and TRBJ2-3; a weak D match, TRBD2 (6 bases). The germline CDR1 and CDR2 sequences are KGHDR and SFDVKD. There are 14 residues in the CDR3. The CDR3 reads CVTSDSRAGDTQYF. CDR3 in DNA: TGTGTCACCAGTGATTCGAGAGCGGGAGATACGCAGTATTTT.

CDR3 amino acids: CASSIRGLYERHSYEQYF. In DNA, the CDR3 is TGTGCCAGCAGCATACGCGGTTTATACGAGCGCCACTCCTACGAGCAGTACTTC. This chain connects TRBV12-3 or TRBV12-4 to TRBJ2-7; D gene uncertain. Trimming took off 6 bases at V and 0 bases at J, with 24 bases between the two ends. The CDR3 consists of 18 residues.

This chain connects TRBV7-2 to TRBJ2-3; a possible D gene is TRBD2 (6 bases). The germline V gene encodes CDR1 SGHTA and CDR2 FQGNSA. V dropped 5 bases and J dropped 2 bases, with 11 bases sitting between them. CDR3 length: 14 residues. The DNA of the CDR3 is TGTGCCAGCAGCCCCCGGAGGGACACAGATACGCAGTATTTT. Protein product: CASSPRRDTDTQYF.

This clonotype is medium-sized. The chain combines TRBV6-2 or TRBV6-3 with TRBJ2-5, with D uncertain. The V and J ends lost 2 bases and 2 bases respectively, with 6 bases between them. CDR3 length: 13 amino acids. Germline V gene sequence: CDR1 MNHEY, CDR2 SVGEGT. The CDR3 region has the DNA TGTGCCAGCAGTTACGAGATTCAAGAGACCCAGTACTTC. Translating it yields CASSYEIQETQYF.

The chain is built from TRBV11-2 and TRBJ2-2; 8 bases align to TRBD2. V was pared by 6 bases and J by 3 bases, with 12 bases of the junction left unmatched. Germline assignment: CDR1 SGHAT and CDR2 FQNNGV. The CDR3 is 17 amino acids. CDR3 DNA: TGTGCCAGCAGTTCTCCCCGGGGGGGGCGGGACACCGGGGAGCTGTTTTTT. This codes for CASSSPRGGRDTGELFF.

The rearrangement joins TRBV5-5 to TRBJ2-5; 7 bases map to TRBD2. CDR1 SGHKS and CDR2 YYEKEE come from the germline V gene (reference sequence). This CDR3 is built from 16 residues. With V trimmed by 4 bases and J by 5 bases, 14 bases remained unmatched. DNA for the CDR3: TGTGCCAGCAGCATCGGGACTAACACTTCAGGGGAGACCCAGTACTTC. Its translation: CASSIGTNTSGETQYF.

This chain links TRBV5-1 with TRBJ2-7; D uncertain. Germline CDR1 SGHRS, CDR2 YFSETQ. The CDR3 has 14 amino acids. V was cut by 0 bases and J by 2 bases, with 9 bases left in between. CDR3 sequence reads: CASSLGSSPYEQYF. CDR3 nucleotide sequence: TGCGCCAGCAGCTTGGGCAGCTCGCCCTACGAGCAGTACTTC.